The 27 T cell receptor beta chains below come from one sample, sequenced in a study of graft-versus-host responses after intestinal transplantation. Profiled with immunoSEQ multiplex PCR; TCRdb holds only in-frame clones, not every one. Here the sample spans 13,000 or so clones, 35% to 40% being singletons. Sequenced material: alloreactive CD4+ T cells from a mixed lymphocyte reaction culture, taken before intestinal transplant. Indicated subset: CFSE-low proliferating T cells sorted from roughly six-day pre-transplant mixed lymphocyte reaction (GvH or HvG direction). These receptors were obtained from a human patient who received an intestinal transplant.

The chain has TRBV6-5 and TRBJ2-2, with 8 bases that match TRBD1. J was trimmed by 1 base and V by 6 bases; bases with no gene match: 1. The CDR3 extends over 14 amino acids. Per germline, CDR1 MNHEY and CDR2 SVGAGI. This CDR3 is CASRQGVNTGELFF. CDR3 DNA sequence: TGTGCCAGCAGACAGGGGGTGAACACCGGGGAGCTGTTTTTT.

This clone was counted a few times. The chain is built from TRBV7-6 and TRBJ2-7, with 9 bases aligning to TRBD1. The CDR3 consists of 15 residues. V was pared by 0 bases and J by 2 bases, with 2 bases of the junction left unmatched. CDR1 and CDR2 from the germline V gene are SGHVS and FNYEAQ. CDR3 region: CASSLAGQGPYEQYF. The CDR3 DNA follows: TGTGCCAGCAGCTTAGCGGGACAGGGCCCCTACGAGCAGTACTTC.

This clone showed up just a few times. The CDR3 DNA reads as TGTGCCAGTAGCGTCGGGGGTCGCCCCACAGATACGCAGTATTTT. Protein sequence: CASSVGGRPTDTQYF. The rearrangement joins TRBV19 to TRBJ2-3, with D possibly being TRBD2 (6 bases). Germline V CDR1 and CDR2: LNHDA, SQIVND (reference sequence). Between the trimmed V and J ends, which lost 6 bases and 2 bases, there was a span of 15 bases. CDR3 size: 15 residues.

The chain uses TRBV9 and TRBJ2-1; tentative D call: TRBD2 (6 bases). Trimming stripped 4 bases from V and 2 bases from J, with 13 bases between. The CDR3 consists of 15 residues. Looked up from germline, CDR1 is SGDLS and CDR2 is YYNGEE. CDR3 DNA: TGTGCCAGCAGCCCACGCGGGGTGGCCTACAATGAGCAGTTCTTC. It is translated as CASSPRGVAYNEQFF.

This clone was observed a few times. The chain has TRBV6-1 and TRBJ2-2; TRBD1 matches at 7 bases. The V gene's germline CDR1 is MNHNS and CDR2 SASEGT. V lost 10 bases and J lost 5; bases outside the gene matches: 10. The CDR3 totals 14 residues. The chain's CDR3 is CAILGQHLTGELFF. The CDR3 nucleotides read TGTGCCATTTTGGGACAGCACCTGACCGGGGAGCTGTTTTTT.

This clone is medium-sized by share. V gene TRBV14 combines with J gene TRBJ2-5; D gene ambiguous. The CDR3 consists of 13 residues. Per the germline V gene, CDR1 is SGHDN and CDR2 is FVKESK. V was shortened by 0 bases and J by 7 bases, with 9 bases between the two germline ends. The CDR3, as DNA: TGTGCCAGCAGCCAAGACCGGGTTGGGACCCAGTACTTC. Its translation is CASSQDRVGTQYF.

The rearrangement joins TRBV6-5 to TRBJ2-3; weak D call: TRBD1 (6 bases). The V gene's germline CDR1 is MNHEY and CDR2 SVGAGI. The CDR3 extends over 14 amino acids. Trimming took 5 bases from V and 2 from J, leaving 11 bases between them. CDR3 sequence (DNA): TGTGCCAGCAGTCTAAACAGGGTCACAGATACGCAGTATTTT. The encoded protein is CASSLNRVTDTQYF.

As to this clone: It is unclear where the CDR3 begins or ends on the DNA, so no DNA is shown, and the CDR3 is as TCRdb lists it. The chain uses TRBV28 and TRBJ1-2; the D call TRBD1 from the table was never checked on the DNA. The length of the CDR3 is 16 amino acids, counting both ends. CDR1 and CDR2 from the germline V gene are MDHEN and SYDVKM. The CDR3 loop is CASSSSAGNSNYGYTF.

This clone was observed a handful of times. The rearrangement joins TRBV18 to TRBJ1-5; D possibly corresponds to TRBD1 (5 bases). Germline loops: CDR1 KGHSH, CDR2 LQKENI. This CDR3 comprises 16 residues. The germline V and J ends were trimmed by 4 bases and 3 bases, with 16 bases remaining between them. The CDR3 DNA reads as TGTGCCAGCTCACGCTCCATGGACACTACCAATCAGCCCCAGCATTTT. Protein: CASSRSMDTTNQPQHF.

This clone was seen a few times. The chain has TRBV7-2 and TRBJ2-5; 7 positions agree with TRBD2. There are 16 residues in the CDR3. Germline-derived CDR1 and CDR2 are SGHTA and FQGNSA. The junction had 14 bases not matched to a gene; V was cut back by 5 bases and J by 5 bases. CDR3 sequence (DNA): TGTGCCAGCAGCCTGAGGGTAGCGGGTGGATGGGAGACCCAGTACTTC. Translation gives CASSLRVAGGWETQYF.

The V call is TRBV30, the J call TRBJ1-5; a possible D gene is TRBD1 (6 bases). V was cut by 0 bases and J by 2 bases, with 8 bases left in between. Germline-derived CDR1 and CDR2 are GTSNPN and SVGIG (reference sequence). The CDR3 runs 14 residues. CDR3 amino acids: CAWSVNRGNQPQHF. The CDR3, as DNA: TGTGCCTGGAGTGTAAACAGGGGCAATCAGCCCCAGCATTTT.

The chain couples TRBV29-1 to TRBJ1-5; possible D gene TRBD1, 5 bases. V was clipped by 6 bases and J by 0 bases, with 9 bases between them. Germline V gene lookup returns CDR1 SQVTM and CDR2 ANQGSEA. The CDR3 consists of 13 residues. The DNA for the CDR3 is TGCAGCGTCGTTCAGGGTAGCAATCAGCCCCAGCATTTT. Translating it yields CSVVQGSNQPQHF.

This clone was found once. The CDR3 loop reads CASSASTEVRGYTF. As DNA, the CDR3 is TGTGCCAGCAGCGCATCGACAGAGGTCAGGGGCTACACCTTC. The chain links TRBV11-2 to TRBJ1-2; D possibly corresponds to TRBD1 (5 bases). Deletions cut 5 bases from V and 8 bases from J, with 18 bases between. This CDR3 has 14 residues. The germline V gene has CDR1 SGHAT and CDR2 FQNNGV.

The CDR3 bases are TGTGCCAGCAGGACAGGGGTGGAGACCCAGTACTTC. Protein sequence: CASRTGVETQYF. This chain links TRBV6-6 with TRBJ2-5, with 8 bases matching TRBD1. The trim removed 6 bases at V and 5 bases at J, leaving 2 bases unmatched. CDR1 and CDR2 from the germline V gene are MNHNY and SVGAGI (reference sequence). This CDR3 is built from 12 residues.

A few counts support this clone. Compared with germline, one end of the junction differs, possibly owing to a read error. The genes are TRBV10-3 and TRBJ2-7; D possibly corresponds to TRBD1 (6 bases). This CDR3 region has 18 residues. Germline V lookup: CDR1 ENHRY, CDR2 SYGVKD. The CDR3 loop is CAISQSYNRATAAYEQYF. The CDR3 DNA sequence: TGTGCCATCAGTCAGTCGTACAACAGGGCAACGGCGGCCTACGAGCAGTACTTC.

This rearrangement joins TRBV7-2 to TRBJ2-7, with D tentatively TRBD2 (5 bases). The V and J ends lost 2 bases and 7 bases respectively, with 15 bases between them. Germline V gives CDR1 SGHTA, CDR2 FQGNSA. This CDR3 contains 14 residues. This chain's CDR3 is CASSLTGVVREQYF. CDR3 sequence (DNA): TGTGCCAGCAGCTTAACCGGGGTGGTTCGGGAGCAGTACTTC.

V is TRBV5-1 and J is TRBJ2-1; D might be TRBD2 (6 bases). V lost 3 bases and J lost 6, with 10 bases in between. The CDR3 contains 13 residues. Germline CDR1 and CDR2: SGHRS and YFSETQ. This CDR3 is CASSSGLSNEQFF. The CDR3 region has the DNA TGCGCCAGCAGCTCGGGACTTTCCAATGAGCAGTTCTTC.

The chain is built from TRBV7-2 and TRBJ1-3, with D unresolved. The ends were cut back, 6 bases at V and 0 bases at J, with 9 bases in the middle. Looked up from germline, CDR1 is SGHTA and CDR2 is FQGNSA. The length of the CDR3 is 14 residues. The CDR3, as DNA: TGTGCCAGCAGAGTCACAAGCTCTGGAAACACCATATATTTT. Residues: CASRVTSSGNTIYF.

The gene calls are TRBV7-2 and TRBJ1-2; D ambiguous. The CDR3 consists of 13 residues. Germline lookup yields CDR1 SGHTA and CDR2 FQGNSA. Trimming took 1 base from V and 3 from J, leaving 6 bases between them. The CDR3 is CASSLGHDYGYTF. CDR3 coding DNA: TGTGCCAGCAGCTTAGGACACGACTATGGCTACACCTTC.

The chain uses TRBV7-2 and TRBJ2-2; the match to TRBD2 covers 7 bases. The CDR3 contains 14 residues. Germline lookup yields CDR1 SGHTA and CDR2 FQGNSA. J gave up 3 bases and V 6 bases, and 4 bases lay outside the gene matches. In DNA, the CDR3 is TGTGCCAGCAGTCGTAGCGGGTACACCGGGGAGCTGTTTTTT. It is translated as CASSRSGYTGELFF.

This clone has just a few counts. The J gene is TRBJ1-4, the V gene TRBV2; 7 positions match TRBD1. With 8 bases clipped from V and 8 bases from J, the junction kept 11 bases outside the gene matches. The CDR3 has 14 amino acids. Per germline, CDR1 SNHLY and CDR2 FYNNEI. Here the CDR3 reads CASDLTGTSEKLFF. The CDR3 DNA reads as TGTGCCAGCGATCTGACAGGGACCAGCGAAAAACTGTTTTTT.

This clone has a handful of counts. This chain joins TRBV5-8 and TRBJ1-1, with D tentatively TRBD1 (5 bases). CDR1 is SGHTS and CDR2 is YDEGEE in the germline V gene. Trimming stripped 5 bases from V and 2 bases from J, with 16 bases between. This CDR3 region has 15 residues. CDR3 bases: TGTGCCAGCAGGAGAAACGGACACCTTAACACTGAAGCTTTCTTT. Its protein product is CASRRNGHLNTEAFF.

CDR3 DNA sequence: TGCGCCAGCAGCCACCCGAAAGACAGGGGCGGGCAGCCCCAGCATTTT. It is translated as CASSHPKDRGGQPQHF. V gene TRBV4-1 combines with J gene TRBJ1-5, with TRBD1 identical over 8 bases. The CDR3 contains 16 residues. The junction had 11 bases not matched to a gene; V was cut back by 3 bases and J by 7 bases. Germline CDR1 reads MGHRA; CDR2 reads YSYEKL.

This clone was recorded a few times. This rearrangement joins TRBV27 to TRBJ2-2, with D perhaps TRBD1 (6 bases). Germline CDR1 and CDR2: MNHEY and SMNVEV (reference sequence). The CDR3 length is 15 residues. The ends were cut back, 5 bases at V and 4 bases at J, with 14 bases in the middle. CDR3 in amino acids: CASSAQARGTGELFF. In DNA form, the CDR3 reads TGTGCCAGCAGTGCCCAGGCCAGGGGCACCGGGGAGCTGTTTTTT.

J is TRBJ1-1 and V is TRBV9; 7 bases agree with TRBD1. The germline V gene encodes CDR1 SGDLS and CDR2 YYNGEE. J gave up 4 bases and V 4 bases, and 7 bases lay outside the gene matches. This CDR3 has 14 residues. CDR3 region: CASSPRQGPTEAFF. Written as DNA, the CDR3 is TGTGCCAGCAGCCCTCGACAGGGCCCCACTGAAGCTTTCTTT.

This chain joins TRBV18 and TRBJ1-6; the D gene is possibly TRBD1 (6 bases). Trimming cost V 5 bases and J 8 bases, with 10 bases left between them. The CDR3 extends over 13 amino acids. In germline, CDR1 is KGHSH, CDR2 LQKENI. CDR3 in DNA: TGTGCCAGCTCATGGACAGACGATTCACCCCTCCACTTT. This codes for CASSWTDDSPLHF.

This clone was counted a few times. The chain carries TRBV11-2 and TRBJ2-1; the D is unclear. Germline lookup yields CDR1 SGHAT and CDR2 FQNNGV. The CDR3 contains 14 residues. V was cut by 3 bases and J by 1 base, with 7 bases left in between. In nucleotides, the CDR3 is TGTGCCAGCAGCTTGCGGTGGTCCTACAATGAGCAGTTCTTC. Translation gives CASSLRWSYNEQFF. Using reference TRBV11-2 and TRBJ2-1 for the parts outside the CDR3, the full variable domain is EAGVAQSPRYKIIEKRQSVAFWCNPISGHATLYWYQQILGQGPKLLIQFQNNGVVDDSQLPKDRFSAERLKGVDSTLKIQPAKLEDSAVYLCASSLRWSYNEQFFGPGTRLTVL.